What follows are 19 T cell receptor beta chains derived from one specimen sequenced in a study of T cell changes during pregnancy in multiple sclerosis. Assay: immunoSEQ multiplex PCR; the TCRdb copy retains only in-frame clones and omits some. Of more than 55,000 clones listed, around 91% are singletons. This specimen was peripheral blood, taken after pregnancy. The receptors here all came from a female donor in good health, enrolled as a control in a pregnancy study.

The genes are TRBV5-6 and TRBJ1-2; TRBD1 might be the D (6 bases). Germline CDR1 SGHDT, CDR2 YYEEEE. CDR3 size: 16 residues. The V gene lost 7 bases and the J gene lost 2 bases, with 21 bases spanning the gap. DNA for the CDR3: TGTGCCAGCCATCTCGGGACAACTTACCCAAACTATGGCTACACCTTC. Amino acids: CASHLGTTYPNYGYTF.

The genes are TRBV9 and TRBJ1-6, with D perhaps TRBD1 (6 bases). V was cut by 4 bases and J by 7 bases, with 15 bases left in between. The CDR3 sequence is 15 residues long. Germline-derived CDR1 and CDR2 are SGDLS and YYNGEE. The CDR3 here is CASSSASGANSPLHF. The CDR3 nucleotides are TGTGCCAGCAGCTCGGCGTCAGGGGCAAATTCACCCCTCCACTTT.

This CDR3 reads CASSSQGPQNYGYTF. CDR3 DNA sequence: TGTGCCAGCAGCTCACAGGGGCCGCAGAACTATGGCTACACCTTC. V is TRBV5-4 and J is TRBJ1-2; 7 nucleotides align to TRBD1. CDR3 size: 15 residues. Trimming took 3 bases from V and 2 from J; bases not matched to a gene: 7. Germline values: CDR1 SGHNT, CDR2 YYREEE (reference sequence).

The chain is built from TRBV28 and TRBJ1-5, with 9 bases identical to TRBD1. Germline V lookup: CDR1 MDHEN, CDR2 SYDVKM. This CDR3 spans 15 amino acids. The V and J ends lost 3 bases and 4 bases, in that order; junction bases with no gene match: 4. DNA for the CDR3: TGTGCCAGCAGTTTGCGGGACAGGGAAAATCAGCCCCAGCATTTT. As protein: CASSLRDRENQPQHF.

The rearrangement joins TRBV14 to TRBJ1-2; the D is unclear. The CDR3 spans 13 residues. Germline CDR1 reads SGHDN; CDR2 reads FVKESK. Trimming removed 1 base at V and 4 bases at J, with 7 bases between. The CDR3 here is CASSQGEPYGYTF. The CDR3 nucleotides are TGTGCCAGCAGCCAAGGGGAGCCCTATGGCTACACCTTC. The complete variable domain, with remaining parts taken from reference TRBV14 and TRBJ1-2, reads EAGVTQFPSHSVIEKGQTVTLRCDPISGHDNLYWYRRVMGKEIKFLLHFVKESKQDESGMPNNRFLAERTGGTYSTLKVQPAELEDSGVYFCASSQGEPYGYTFGSGTRLTVV.

The rearrangement joins TRBV4-3 to TRBJ2-4; possible D gene TRBD2, 5 bases. The length of the CDR3 is 15 residues. Germline CDR1 is LGHNA and CDR2 is YSLEER. The germline V and J ends were trimmed by 2 bases and 1 base, with 9 bases remaining between them. DNA of the CDR3: TGCGCCAGCAGCCAAACCGGGGATGCCAAAAACATTCAGTACTTC. Residues: CASSQTGDAKNIQYF.

J is TRBJ1-2 and V is TRBV6-4; D is undetermined. The V end was cut by 8 bases, the J end by 8 bases, with 30 bases between. The germline V gene has CDR1 MRHNA and CDR2 SNTAGT. This CDR3 has 17 amino acids. CDR3: CASLQPPRTPKLVGYTF. CDR3 coding DNA: TGTGCCAGCTTACAGCCCCCGAGGACTCCCAAGCTGGTGGGCTACACCTTC.

The chain is built from TRBV15 and TRBJ2-1, with TRBD1 matching over 9 bases. The CDR3 has 17 residues. The V and J ends lost 0 bases and 5 bases, in that order; junction bases with no gene match: 8. CDR1 is LNHNV, CDR2 YYDKDF, per germline (reference sequence). The CDR3 loop reads CATSRDLGGQGHNEQFF. The CDR3 nucleotides read TGTGCCACCAGCAGAGATCTTGGGGGACAGGGTCACAATGAGCAGTTCTTC. Using reference TRBV15 and TRBJ2-1 for the parts outside the CDR3, the full variable domain is DAMVIQNPRYQVTQFGKPVTLSCSQTLNHNVMYWYQQKSSQAPKLLFHYYDKDFNNEADTPDNFQSRRPNTSFCFLDIRSPGLGDTAMYLCATSRDLGGQGHNEQFFGPGTRLTVL.

The chain couples TRBV28 to TRBJ2-2; D possibly corresponds to TRBD1 (6 bases). Trimming shortened V by 5 bases and J by 1 base, and 8 bases separated the two germline ends. Germline V gene data show CDR1 as MDHEN and CDR2 as SYDVKM. The CDR3 spans 14 residues. Written as DNA, the CDR3 is TGTGCCAGCAGTGCGACAGGGAACACCGGGGAGCTGTTTTTT. Translated: CASSATGNTGELFF.

The chain carries TRBV7-6 and TRBJ1-2, with 9 positions matching TRBD1. Unmatched junction bases numbered 3, after V lost 5 bases and J lost 2 bases. The CDR3 consists of 14 residues. Germline values: CDR1 SGHVS, CDR2 FNYEAQ. In DNA form, the CDR3 reads TGTGCCAGCAGCACCGGGACAGGGAACTATGGCTACACCTTC. This translates into CASSTGTGNYGYTF.

V is TRBV6-6 and J is TRBJ1-1; D is possibly TRBD1 (5 bases). V shed 6 bases and J shed 0 bases, with 14 bases lying between them. The germline V gene encodes CDR1 MNHNY and CDR2 SVGAGI (reference sequence). The CDR3 totals 15 residues. CDR3 loop: CASRGGNRLNTEAFF. CDR3 sequence (DNA): TGTGCCAGCAGAGGTGGAAACAGGCTGAACACTGAAGCTTTCTTT.

The chain joins TRBV4-3 to TRBJ1-2, with D unresolved. The CDR3 consists of 13 residues. CDR1 is LGHNA and CDR2 is YSLEER in the germline V gene. The V end was cut by 0 bases, the J end by 4 bases, with 6 bases between. CDR3 coding DNA: TGCGCCAGCAGCCAAGAACTGCCCTATGGCTACACCTTC. Translation gives CASSQELPYGYTF.

J is TRBJ2-1 and V is TRBV14, with D tentatively TRBD1 (5 bases). Germline assignment: CDR1 SGHDN and CDR2 FVKESK. The V and J ends lost 2 bases and 8 bases respectively, with 22 bases between them. The CDR3 contains 17 residues. CDR3: CASSQIFRQRFGDEQFF. DNA for the CDR3: TGTGCCAGCAGCCAAATCTTCCGACAGAGGTTTGGGGATGAGCAGTTCTTC.

This clone was recorded only once. The V gene is TRBV4-1, the J gene TRBJ2-5, with D maybe TRBD2 (6 bases). This CDR3 spans 13 amino acids. Germline lookup yields CDR1 MGHRA and CDR2 YSYEKL. The V and J ends lost 3 bases and 3 bases respectively, with 8 bases between them. CDR3 sequence: CASSHGTEETQYF. CDR3 in DNA: TGCGCCAGCAGCCACGGGACTGAAGAGACCCAGTACTTC.

The gene calls are TRBV7-3 and TRBJ2-1, with 9 bases identical to TRBD2. In germline, CDR1 is SGHTA, CDR2 FQGTGA. The V segment lost 3 bases and the J segment 7 bases; nucleotides outside the gene matches: 7. The CDR3 covers 15 residues. The CDR3 loop is CASSFGLARPNEQFF. The CDR3, as DNA: TGTGCCAGCAGCTTCGGACTAGCGCGGCCGAATGAGCAGTTCTTC.

V and J are TRBV6-5 and TRBJ2-2; D not certain. Germline CDR1 and CDR2: MNHEY and SVGAGI. The CDR3 length is 14 residues. V lost 2 bases and J 8 bases, leaving 12 bases between the germline ends. CDR3 residues: CASSYGPGLGELFF. In nucleotides, the CDR3 is TGTGCCAGCAGTTACGGTCCGGGTTTGGGGGAGCTGTTTTTT.

The gene calls are TRBV5-1 and TRBJ2-2, with a weak D call TRBD1 (7 bases). V was clipped by 7 bases and J by 5 bases, with 12 bases between them. CDR1 and CDR2 from the germline V gene are SGHRS and YFSETQ. The CDR3 consists of 13 residues. The CDR3 DNA reads TGCGCCAGCTCCCAGGGGGGTACCGGGGAGCTGTTTTTT. It translates to CASSQGGTGELFF.

The chain has TRBV30 and TRBJ2-3; TRBD2 might be the D (6 bases). The CDR3 covers 15 residues. CDR1 is GTSNPN, CDR2 SVGIG, per germline (reference sequence). V lost 4 bases and J 3 bases, leaving 17 bases between the germline ends. The DNA of the CDR3 is TGTGCCTGGATGAGGGTAGGTGGAGGGACAGATACGCAGTATTTT. As protein: CAWMRVGGGTDTQYF.

The rearrangement uses TRBV5-8 and TRBJ2-3, with 9 bases that match TRBD1. The CDR3 totals 18 residues. V was clipped by 4 bases and J by 4 bases; unmatched bases: 16. Looked up from germline, CDR1 is SGHTS and CDR2 is YDEGEE. For the CDR3, the DNA is TGTGCCAGCAGCCTCGCACTATCCGGGACAGGGTATGCAGATACGCAGTATTTT. As protein: CASSLALSGTGYADTQYF.